This TCR beta chain appears in the sequencing data of a study of Graves' ophthalmopathy and Graves' hyperthyroidism. Points from the study as a whole: The authors also found most expanded thyroid clonotypes above 0.001 frequency in blood.

V dropped 4 bases and J dropped 4 bases, with 13 bases sitting between them. The germline V gene encodes CDR1 MNHNS and CDR2 SASEGT. The CDR3 loop spans 14 amino acids. Comments on this clonotype: Its target is unknown.

Amplification targeted the TCR beta CDR3 regions, with RNA transcripts as the source material. First-round RT-PCR employed HTBI primers, with a second-round multiplex PCR after it. TCRdb itself ran the multiplex PCR reads through MiXCR, one entry per CDR3 protein. The sample carries around 340,000 distinct CDR3 sequences, about a sixth recorded once. Sequenced input: peripheral blood. The rearrangement joins TRBV6-1 to TRBJ1-2; D call uncertain. This clonotype was sampled from an adult man with Graves' ophthalmopathy. The CDR3 region has the DNA TGTGCCAGCAGTGTTACACAGATTGGCTATGGCTACACCTTC. Its protein is CASSVTQIGYGYTF.